The 24 T cell receptor beta chains given below trace back to one sample, sequenced in a study of cytomegalovirus exposure and HLA in healthy donors. Libraries were prepared by immunoSEQ multiplex PCR; TCRdb keeps only in-frame clonotypes and omits some of them. The sample has tens of thousands of clones, 94% seen once. The sample taken for sequencing was PBMCs. The source of these receptors is a woman aged 18-29 years in good health and CMV-seropositive.

The chain has TRBV19 and TRBJ2-7; D unclear. Germline values: CDR1 LNHDA, CDR2 SQIVND (reference sequence). V was trimmed by 5 bases and J by 0 bases, leaving 11 bases between them. This CDR3 has 14 residues. The CDR3 here is CASSLNSHSYEQYF. The CDR3 DNA is TGTGCCAGTAGTTTGAACAGTCACTCCTACGAGCAGTACTTC. The entire variable domain, with the rest obtained from reference TRBV19 and TRBJ2-7, is as follows: DGGITQSPKYLFRKEGQNVTLSCEQNLNHDAMYWYRQDPGQGLRLIYYSQIVNDFQKGDIAEGYSVSREKKESFPLTVTSAQKNPTAFYLCASSLNSHSYEQYFGPGTRLTVT.

This clone was seen only once. The CDR3 loop reads CATSSRRGHLPYEQYF. The CDR3 DNA follows: TGTGCCACCAGCAGCCGAAGGGGACATTTGCCCTACGAGCAGTACTTC. The rearrangement joins TRBV15 to TRBJ2-7, with TRBD1 as a possible D gene (6 bases). Germline values: CDR1 LNHNV, CDR2 YYDKDF (reference sequence). The CDR3 length is 16 residues. The ends were cut back, 3 bases at V and 2 bases at J, with 17 bases in the middle.

This chain joins TRBV25-1 and TRBJ2-5; TRBD2 agrees at 7 bases. Germline V gene lookup returns CDR1 MGHDK and CDR2 SYGVNS. The CDR3 is 14 residues long. Unmatched junction bases numbered 2, after V lost 1 base and J lost 3 bases. Here the CDR3 reads CASSEFGGEETQYF. The CDR3 coding sequence is TGTGCCAGCAGTGAATTTGGGGGGGAAGAGACCCAGTACTTC.

V usage is TRBV5-1 and J usage is TRBJ2-1; TRBD1 aligns across 10 bases. Looked up from germline, CDR1 is SGHRS and CDR2 is YFSETQ. The CDR3 totals 14 residues. The trim removed 7 bases at V and 3 bases at J, leaving 4 bases unmatched. CDR3 DNA: TGCGCCAGCCGCCGGGACAGGGGCTACAATGAGCAGTTCTTC. Residues: CASRRDRGYNEQFF.

This clone has more than one count but fewer than ten. The chain couples TRBV6-1 to TRBJ1-5; 11 positions agree with TRBD1. V gave up 6 bases and J gave up 3 bases; unmatched junction bases: 4. This CDR3 has 15 amino acids. Germline CDR1 and CDR2: MNHNS and SASEGT. The CDR3 protein is CASSWDRGNNQPQHF. The DNA for the CDR3 is TGTGCCAGCAGCTGGGACAGGGGGAACAATCAGCCCCAGCATTTT.

CDR3 sequence: CASSFIGTDNEKLFF. CDR3 sequence (DNA): TGCGCCAGCAGCTTTATAGGGACAGATAATGAAAAACTGTTTTTT. The J gene is TRBJ1-4, the V gene TRBV5-1, with 7 bases lining up with TRBD1. CDR3 size: 15 residues. Germline-derived CDR1 and CDR2 are SGHRS and YFSETQ. After removal of 2 bases from V and 4 bases from J, the junction contained 5 bases not matched to a gene.

This sequence joins TRBV27 and TRBJ2-7; 8 bases line up with TRBD1. The CDR3 sequence is 13 residues long. V gave up 5 bases and J gave up 3 bases; unmatched junction bases: 3. The germline gives CDR1 MNHEY, CDR2 SMNVEV (reference sequence). As DNA, the CDR3 is TGTGCCAGCAGTCCAACAGGGGGCTACGAGCAGTACTTC. It encodes CASSPTGGYEQYF.

The J gene is TRBJ2-1, the V gene TRBV7-6; D ambiguous. Trimming cost V 5 bases and J 2 bases, with 13 bases left between them. Germline V CDR1 and CDR2: SGHVS, FNYEAQ. CDR3 size: 15 residues. CDR3 protein: CASSAAEFAYNEQFF. The CDR3 nucleotides are TGTGCCAGCAGCGCGGCGGAGTTTGCCTACAATGAGCAGTTCTTC.

The V and J genes are TRBV23-1 and TRBJ2-3; 12 nucleotides agree with TRBD1. TRBV23-1 is annotated as an ORF whose role is uncertain. Trimming cost V 0 bases and J 5 bases; bases outside gene matches: 6. The CDR3 spans 17 residues. CDR3 sequence: CASSQSMGTGGEDTQYF. CDR3 bases: TGCGCCAGCAGTCAATCGATGGGGACAGGGGGCGAAGATACGCAGTATTTT.

This chain joins TRBV10-2 and TRBJ1-1, with 7 bases that match TRBD1. CDR1 is WSHSY, CDR2 SAAADI, per germline. The CDR3 runs 14 residues. The junction had 6 bases not matched to a gene; V was cut back by 8 bases and J by 0 bases. The CDR3 nucleotides are TGCGCCAGCCGGCTGGGACAGATGAACACTGAAGCTTTCTTT. This sequence encodes CASRLGQMNTEAFF.

The CDR3 coding sequence is TGTGCCAGCAGCCCCGGGGGGGGGCGATACACAGATACGCAGTATTTT. This sequence encodes CASSPGGGRYTDTQYF. V and J are TRBV7-2 and TRBJ2-3; TRBD2 aligns across 8 bases. The germline gives CDR1 SGHTA, CDR2 FQGNSA. Trimming took 5 bases from V and 2 from J; bases not matched to a gene: 9. There are 16 residues in the CDR3.

The J gene is TRBJ1-1, the V gene TRBV5-3; possibly TRBD1 for D (6 bases). TRBV5-3 is an ORF; its function is uncertain. Between the trimmed V and J ends, which lost 4 bases and 4 bases, there was a span of 20 bases. The CDR3 is made up of 16 amino acids. The CDR3: CARSRARGGACTEAFF. As DNA, the CDR3 is TGTGCCAGAAGCAGGGCCCGGGGGGGGGCTTGCACTGAAGCTTTCTTT.

This chain joins TRBV7-2 and TRBJ2-5, with no clear D. The germline CDR1 and CDR2 sequences are SGHTA and FQGNSA. This CDR3 is 13 amino acids long. The V gene lost 5 bases and the J gene lost 9 bases, with 16 bases spanning the gap. CDR3 sequence reads: CASSPTSSGPQYF. The DNA of the CDR3 is TGTGCCAGCAGCCCCACATCATCTGGCCCCCAGTACTTC. The variable domain in full, with the rest retrieved from reference TRBV7-2 and TRBJ2-5, is GAGVSQSPSNKVTEKGKDVELRCDPISGHTALYWYRQSLGQGLEFLIYFQGNSAPDKSGLPSDRFSAERTGGSVSTLTIQRTQQEDSAVYLCASSPTSSGPQYFGPGTRLLVL.

The chain combines TRBV5-4 with TRBJ2-5; 9 nucleotides align to TRBD2. The CDR3 consists of 16 residues. V was clipped by 4 bases and J by 1 base; unmatched bases: 8. Germline assignment: CDR1 SGHNT and CDR2 YYREEE (reference sequence). CDR3 sequence reads: CASSPAGGRVQETQYF. The CDR3 bases are TGTGCCAGCAGCCCTGCGGGGGGGAGGGTCCAAGAGACCCAGTACTTC. The whole variable domain, remainder taken from reference TRBV5-4 and TRBJ2-5, is ETGVTQSPTHLIKTRGQQVTLRCSSQSGHNTVSWYQQALGQGPQFIFQYYREEENGRGNFPPRFSGLQFPNYSSELNVNALELDDSALYLCASSPAGGRVQETQYFGPGTRLLVL.

The chain is built from TRBV5-1 and TRBJ2-3; D unresolved. Per germline, CDR1 SGHRS and CDR2 YFSETQ. This CDR3 has 15 amino acids. V lost 1 base to trimming and J lost 0 bases, with 9 bases between them. The CDR3 bases are TGCGCCAGCAGCTTGACGGCAGGTAGCACAGATACGCAGTATTTT. Its protein product is CASSLTAGSTDTQYF.

V usage is TRBV7-2 and J usage is TRBJ1-5; D is unresolved. The germline V gene has CDR1 SGHTA and CDR2 FQGNSA. With 2 bases removed from V and 4 bases from J, the gap between germline ends came to 3 bases. The CDR3 is 12 residues long. The CDR3 DNA is TGTGCCAGCAGCTTAACTAATCAGCCCCAGCATTTT. It yields the protein CASSLTNQPQHF.

The genes are TRBV5-5 and TRBJ1-4; tentative D call: TRBD1 (6 bases). From germline, CDR1 is SGHKS and CDR2 YYEKEE (reference sequence). The V end was cut by 0 bases, the J end by 8 bases, with 11 bases between. There are 14 residues in the CDR3. DNA for the CDR3: TGTGCCAGCAGCTTGGGTTGGGGGCAAGAAAAACTGTTTTTT. This codes for CASSLGWGQEKLFF.

The CDR3 spells CASSFTGGNSGANVLTF. CDR3 in DNA: TGTGCCAGCAGCTTTACAGGGGGGAACTCTGGGGCCAACGTCCTGACTTTC. This chain joins TRBV9 and TRBJ2-6, with 8 positions matching TRBD1. Trimming cost V 4 bases and J 0 bases; bases outside gene matches: 6. Germline V gene sequence: CDR1 SGDLS, CDR2 YYNGEE. This CDR3 region has 17 residues.

The gene calls are TRBV29-1 and TRBJ2-1, with 7 bases that match TRBD2. J was trimmed by 4 bases and V by 5 bases; bases with no gene match: 8. CDR1 SQVTM and CDR2 ANQGSEA come from the germline V gene. The CDR3 length is 14 residues. The CDR3 spells CSVLGLAEYNEQFF. In DNA, the CDR3 is TGCAGCGTTCTGGGCCTAGCGGAGTACAATGAGCAGTTCTTC.

The chain is built from TRBV30 and TRBJ2-3; TRBD1 might be the D (5 bases). The CDR3 totals 14 residues. Germline V lookup: CDR1 GTSNPN, CDR2 SVGIG (reference sequence). V was cut by 2 bases and J by 5 bases, with 14 bases left in between. CDR3 nucleotides: TGTGCCTGGAGTAGGTTGGGGCCGGGAGATACGCAGTATTTT. This codes for CAWSRLGPGDTQYF.

J is TRBJ2-3 and V is TRBV5-1; tentative D call: TRBD1 (5 bases). The CDR3 has 14 amino acids. Germline V gene data show CDR1 as SGHRS and CDR2 as YFSETQ. V was pared by 4 bases and J by 5 bases, with 14 bases between. Here the CDR3 DNA reads TGCGCCAGCAGCCTACTTCGCCAGGGAGATACGCAGTATTTT. Translation: CASSLLRQGDTQYF.

The chain is built from TRBV30 and TRBJ2-1, with 10 bases matching TRBD2. V was clipped by 2 bases and J by 8 bases; unmatched bases: 6. Germline CDR1 and CDR2: GTSNPN and SVGIG (reference sequence). The CDR3 sequence is 14 residues long. CDR3 protein: CAWSSSGSSDEQFF. CDR3 coding DNA: TGTGCCTGGAGTTCTAGCGGGAGTTCGGATGAGCAGTTCTTC.

The V and J genes are TRBV29-1 and TRBJ2-1; 7 bases are a match to TRBD2. Per the germline V gene, CDR1 is SQVTM and CDR2 is ANQGSEA. Losses at the gene ends were 1 base for V and 0 bases for J; bases not matched to a gene: 3. The CDR3 extends over 15 amino acids. The CDR3 here is CSVEGRTSSYNEQFF. In nucleotides, the CDR3 is TGCAGCGTTGAAGGGAGGACTAGCTCCTACAATGAGCAGTTCTTC.

The chain has TRBV10-3 and TRBJ2-3; 8 bases match TRBD1. Germline lookup yields CDR1 ENHRY and CDR2 SYGVKD. This CDR3 is 12 amino acids long. V lost 11 bases to trimming and J lost 2 bases; unmatched junction nucleotides: 3. The CDR3 reads CAAQGDTDTQYF. DNA for the CDR3: TGTGCCGCACAGGGGGACACAGATACGCAGTATTTT.